This record concerns one T cell receptor beta chain sequence. Clones were read by immunoSEQ multiplex PCR, and TCRdb kept only the in-frame ones, dropping some. Counted here are about 2 million clones, approximately 94% occurring once; the ten biggest clones make up approximately 1%. The data belong to a study of shared clonotypes between healthy human individuals. CD45RO negativity and positive selection for CCR7 defined naive CD8 cells, a population that excluded terminally differentiated effector memory CD45RA+ cells. The specimen was naive CD8+ T cells sorted from blood. This TCR came from a young man in good health.

The CDR3: CASSASRGPGELFF. The CDR3 nucleotides are TGTGCCAGCAGTGCCTCCCGAGGGCCCGGGGAGCTGTTTTTT. The chain carries TRBV6-5 and TRBJ2-2; TRBD2 might be the D (5 bases). The CDR3 is made up of 14 amino acids. The germline CDR1 and CDR2 sequences are MNHEY and SVGAGI. Deletions cut 5 bases from V and 6 bases from J, with 13 bases between.